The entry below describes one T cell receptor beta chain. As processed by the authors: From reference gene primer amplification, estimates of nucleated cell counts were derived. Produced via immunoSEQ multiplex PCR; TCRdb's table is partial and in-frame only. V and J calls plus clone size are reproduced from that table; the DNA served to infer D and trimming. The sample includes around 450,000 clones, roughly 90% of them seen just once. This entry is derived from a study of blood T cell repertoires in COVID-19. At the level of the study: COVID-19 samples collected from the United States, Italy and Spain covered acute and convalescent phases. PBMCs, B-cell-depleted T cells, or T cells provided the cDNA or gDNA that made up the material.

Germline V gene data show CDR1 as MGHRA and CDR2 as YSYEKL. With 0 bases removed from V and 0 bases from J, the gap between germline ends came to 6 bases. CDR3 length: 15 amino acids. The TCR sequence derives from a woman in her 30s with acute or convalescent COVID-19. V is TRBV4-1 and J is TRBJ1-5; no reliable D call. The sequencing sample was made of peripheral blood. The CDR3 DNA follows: TGCGCCAGCAGCCAAGAGTCCAGTAGCAATCAGCCCCAGCATTTT. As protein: CASSQESSSNQPQHF.